Below are 5 T cell receptor beta chains sequenced from a single sample in a study of T cells after yellow fever vaccination. TCRdb fed the 5' RACE reads into MiXCR, producing one record per CDR3 protein. The sample lists tens of thousands of distinct CDR3 sequences, roughly 7.5% occurring once. Sample: CD8+ T cells sorted from PBMCs, taken roughly 15 days after the first yellow fever vaccination. The receptor source for this set is a man aged 18 to 29 who received the YFV17D yellow fever vaccine.

This clonotype was observed many times. This rearrangement joins TRBV5-1 to TRBJ1-5, with TRBD1 as a possible D gene (5 bases). CDR3 length: 14 residues. V lost 2 bases, J lost 7 bases, and 13 bases lay in between. Germline CDR1 is SGHRS and CDR2 is YFSETQ. The CDR3 reads CASSLVAGSQPQHF. CDR3 DNA sequence: TGCGCCAGCAGCTTAGTGGCAGGGAGCCAGCCCCAGCATTTT.

This clonotype occurred many times. The chain is built from TRBV13 and TRBJ2-1; the D is unclear. Looked up from germline, CDR1 is PRHDT and CDR2 is FYEKMQ (reference sequence). The ends were cut back, 2 bases at V and 2 bases at J, with 10 bases in the middle. The CDR3 consists of 15 residues. The CDR3 nucleotides read TGTGCCAGCAGCTTATATCAGGACCCCTACAATGAGCAGTTCTTC. This codes for CASSLYQDPYNEQFF.

This clonotype showed up many times. This chain connects TRBV7-9 to TRBJ1-1; the match to TRBD1 covers 7 bases. J was trimmed by 0 bases and V by 3 bases; bases with no gene match: 7. From germline, CDR1 is SEHNR and CDR2 FQNEAQ (reference sequence). There are 16 residues in the CDR3. The CDR3 region is CASSFPGQLMNTEAFF. CDR3 DNA: TGTGCCAGCAGCTTCCCGGGACAGTTAATGAACACTGAAGCTTTCTTT.

This clonotype was seen at least ten times. The chain couples TRBV27 to TRBJ1-2, with TRBD1 as a possible D gene (6 bases). The CDR3 totals 15 residues. Germline V lookup: CDR1 MNHEY, CDR2 SMNVEV (reference sequence). V dropped 4 bases and J dropped 4 bases, with 16 bases sitting between them. CDR3 bases: TGTGCCAGCAGTTGGGGCGCAGGGGTGAGCTATGGCTACACCTTC. It codes for CASSWGAGVSYGYTF.

This clonotype showed up many times. The chain uses TRBV20-1 and TRBJ2-7; the match to TRBD1 covers 9 bases. This CDR3 region has 15 residues. The junction had 9 bases not matched to a gene; V was cut back by 3 bases and J by 3 bases. Germline-derived CDR1 and CDR2 are DFQATT and SNEGSKA (reference sequence). The CDR3 DNA reads as TGCAGTGCTAGTAAAGGTACAGGGGGCATCTACGAGCAGTACTTC. Translated, it gives CSASKGTGGIYEQYF.